The next 19 T cell receptor beta chains were all read from a single sample in a study of blood T cell repertoires in COVID-19. Using immunoSEQ multiplex PCR, the repertoire was profiled, and TCRdb retains in-frame clones only, with some absent. The data show 140,000 to 150,000 clones, 70% to 90% seen once. Sequenced input: PBMCs or T cells enriched from blood (not recorded which). These receptors were taken from a woman aged 40 to 50 who had recovered from COVID-19.

The chain employs TRBV27 and TRBJ2-1; TRBD2 might be the D (6 bases). V dropped 3 bases and J dropped 8 bases, with 14 bases sitting between them. Germline V gene data show CDR1 as MNHEY and CDR2 as SMNVEV (reference sequence). CDR3 length: 14 residues. As DNA, the CDR3 is TGTGCCAGCAGTTTCGGGACTGATACATATGAGCAGTTCTTC. Translated, it gives CASSFGTDTYEQFF.

A note on this clone: This CDR3 is also generated by other DNA sequences in the sample. CDR3 in amino acids: CASSFGGTAEAFF. CDR3 nucleotide sequence: TGTGCCAGCAGTTTTGGGGGGACGGCTGAAGCTTTCTTT. V gene TRBV12-3 or TRBV12-4 combines with J gene TRBJ1-1; possibly TRBD1 for D (5 bases). CDR3 length equals 13 residues. V dropped 3 bases and J dropped 6 bases, with 11 bases sitting between them.

The chain couples TRBV9 to TRBJ2-7, with 7 bases identical to TRBD1. This CDR3 has 13 amino acids. Unmatched junction bases numbered 2, after V lost 3 bases and J lost 2 bases. Germline V CDR1 and CDR2: SGDLS, YYNGEE. The CDR3 DNA reads as TGTGCCAGCAGCGGGGGACAGCCCTACGAGCAGTACTTC. Its protein product is CASSGGQPYEQYF.

The chain employs TRBV5-6 and TRBJ1-2, with D unresolved. CDR3 length: 15 residues. Germline lookup yields CDR1 SGHDT and CDR2 YYEEEE. The germline V and J ends were trimmed by 0 bases and 6 bases, with 15 bases remaining between them. The CDR3, as DNA: TGTGCCAGCAGCTTGGATCTCGCAGGATATAATGGCTACACCTTC. Translating gives CASSLDLAGYNGYTF.

The chain employs TRBV18 and TRBJ2-2, with D unclear. Trimming pared 2 bases from V and 2 bases from J, leaving 3 bases between. CDR3 length equals 13 residues. Germline CDR1 reads KGHSH; CDR2 reads LQKENI. The CDR3 spells CASSPSNTGELFF. The CDR3 region has the DNA TGTGCCAGCTCACCATCAAACACCGGGGAGCTGTTTTTT.

V is TRBV27 and J is TRBJ2-1, with a possible D match to TRBD2 (5 bases). Trimming cost V 2 bases and J 1 base, with 9 bases left between them. The CDR3 loop spans 15 amino acids. Germline V gives CDR1 MNHEY, CDR2 SMNVEV (reference sequence). The CDR3 DNA follows: TGTGCCAGCAGTTTAGGAGGCTTTTCCTACAATGAGCAGTTCTTC. It yields the protein CASSLGGFSYNEQFF.

This rearrangement joins TRBV24-1 to TRBJ2-2, with TRBD2 identical over 11 bases. This CDR3 has 15 residues. Trimming removed 3 bases from V and 5 bases from J; junction bases left unmatched: 1. Germline V gives CDR1 KGHDR, CDR2 SFDVKD. CDR3 in amino acids: CATSDASGGTGELFF. In nucleotides, the CDR3 is TGTGCCACCAGTGATGCTAGCGGGGGGACCGGGGAGCTGTTTTTT.

This chain connects TRBV7-9 to TRBJ2-7; TRBD1 is a possible D gene (6 bases). Trimming took off 5 bases at V and 5 bases at J, with 13 bases between the two ends. This CDR3 is built from 13 residues. Germline CDR1 and CDR2: SEHNR and FQNEAQ (reference sequence). DNA for the CDR3: TGTGCCAGCAGCCCCACAGGGACCCACGAGCAGTACTTC. Translating it yields CASSPTGTHEQYF. Full variable domain (missing parts from reference TRBV7-9 and TRBJ2-7): DTGVSQNPRHKITKRGQNVTFRCDPISEHNRLYWYRQTLGQGPEFLTYFQNEAQLEKSRLLSDRFSAERPKGSFSTLEIQRTEQGDSAMYLCASSPTGTHEQYFGPGTRLTVT.

The rearrangement links TRBV5-6 to TRBJ2-5; D is uncertain. The CDR3 consists of 13 residues. Between the trimmed V and J ends, which lost 2 bases and 0 bases, there was a span of 5 bases. Per the germline V gene, CDR1 is SGHDT and CDR2 is YYEEEE. CDR3 in DNA: TGTGCCAGCAGCTTAACAGACCAAGAGACCCAGTACTTC. Residues: CASSLTDQETQYF.

This clone was found a few times. V usage is TRBV19 and J usage is TRBJ1-2, with 7 bases identical to TRBD1. Germline V gives CDR1 LNHDA, CDR2 SQIVND (reference sequence). J lost 4 bases, V lost 4 bases, and 6 bases had no gene match. The CDR3 runs to 14 residues. CDR3 residues: CASSTTRQGYGYTF. DNA for the CDR3: TGTGCCAGTAGTACGACTCGACAGGGCTATGGCTACACCTTC.

This chain joins TRBV4-2 and TRBJ2-7; 7 bases align to TRBD2. The germline CDR1 and CDR2 sequences are LGHNA and YNFKEQ. CDR3 length: 14 amino acids. The junction had 9 bases not matched to a gene; V was cut back by 6 bases and J by 4 bases. CDR3 region: CASRPQGGSYEQYF. CDR3 DNA sequence: TGTGCCAGCAGACCCCAGGGAGGGTCATACGAGCAGTACTTC.

V usage is TRBV2 and J usage is TRBJ1-1, with D perhaps matching TRBD1 (6 bases). Per germline, CDR1 SNHLY and CDR2 FYNNEI. CDR3 size: 17 residues. Trimming cost V 1 base and J 4 bases, with 19 bases left between them. The CDR3 nucleotides read TGTGCCAGCAGTGAAGGAGAGGGGGAATGGTTGAGCACTGAAGCTTTCTTT. The encoded protein is CASSEGEGEWLSTEAFF.

This sequence joins TRBV5-1 and TRBJ1-4; D is unclear. The CDR3 is made up of 15 amino acids. The germline gives CDR1 SGHRS, CDR2 YFSETQ. The germline V and J ends were trimmed by 2 bases and 4 bases, with 12 bases remaining between them. CDR3 sequence (DNA): TGCGCCAGCAGCTTAGACGGTTCGGGTAATGAAAAACTGTTTTTT. This translates into CASSLDGSGNEKLFF.

The gene calls are TRBV19 and TRBJ1-5; TRBD1 matches 8 bases. The CDR3 spans 13 residues. V shed 5 bases, J shed 6 bases, and the junction held 3 bases outside the gene matches. Germline V gene lookup returns CDR1 LNHDA and CDR2 SQIVND (reference sequence). The CDR3 spells CASSAGGSQPQHF. CDR3 sequence (DNA): TGTGCCAGTAGTGCAGGGGGCTCTCAGCCCCAGCATTTT.

By sample fraction, this clone is medium-sized. The V gene is TRBV11-3, the J gene TRBJ2-5, with 9 bases identical to TRBD2. The CDR3 extends over 16 amino acids. Trimming at V came to 5 bases and at J to 5 bases, leaving 12 bases not matched to a gene. CDR1 SGHNT and CDR2 YENEEA come from the germline V gene. The CDR3, as DNA: TGTGCCAGCAGCCCCGACGGGCGGGGGGGCGTCGAGACCCAGTACTTC. This codes for CASSPDGRGGVETQYF.

The chain has TRBV6-5 and TRBJ2-7, with TRBD1 matching 8 bases. This CDR3 comprises 14 residues. V shed 8 bases, J shed 3 bases, and the junction held 9 bases outside the gene matches. Germline V gene sequence: CDR1 MNHEY, CDR2 SVGAGI. The CDR3 bases are TGTGCCAGCGGGAGACAGGGGATTAACTACGAGCAGTACTTC. It yields the protein CASGRQGINYEQYF.

The chain couples TRBV2 to TRBJ2-7, with D uncertain. The CDR3 runs to 12 residues. Trimming stripped 2 bases from V and 7 bases from J, with 9 bases between. CDR1 and CDR2 (germline): SNHLY, FYNNEI. For the CDR3, the DNA is TGTGCCAGCAGTGAACCCGGTCGGGAGCAGTACTTC. Protein product: CASSEPGREQYF.

The chain has TRBV5-1 and TRBJ2-5, with TRBD1 as a possible D gene (5 bases). Trimming shortened V by 3 bases and J by 0 bases, and 9 bases separated the two germline ends. This CDR3 is built from 14 residues. Germline V CDR1 and CDR2: SGHRS, YFSETQ. CDR3 sequence: CASSSQGHQETQYF. The CDR3 DNA follows: TGCGCCAGCAGCTCGCAGGGCCACCAAGAGACCCAGTACTTC. The full variable domain, its missing parts supplied by reference TRBV5-1 and TRBJ2-5, is KAGVTQTPRYLIKTRGQQVTLSCSPISGHRSVSWYQQTPGQGLQFLFEYFSETQRNKGNFPGRFSGRQFSNSRSEMNVSTLELGDSALYLCASSSQGHQETQYFGPGTRLLVL.

The chain carries TRBV5-1 and TRBJ2-1; 8 bases are shared with TRBD1. J was trimmed by 7 bases and V by 4 bases; bases with no gene match: 10. Germline-derived CDR1 and CDR2 are SGHRS and YFSETQ. The CDR3 covers 15 residues. CDR3 sequence reads: CASSADRGTRNEQFF. The CDR3 nucleotides read TGCGCCAGCAGCGCTGACAGGGGTACGAGGAATGAGCAGTTCTTC.